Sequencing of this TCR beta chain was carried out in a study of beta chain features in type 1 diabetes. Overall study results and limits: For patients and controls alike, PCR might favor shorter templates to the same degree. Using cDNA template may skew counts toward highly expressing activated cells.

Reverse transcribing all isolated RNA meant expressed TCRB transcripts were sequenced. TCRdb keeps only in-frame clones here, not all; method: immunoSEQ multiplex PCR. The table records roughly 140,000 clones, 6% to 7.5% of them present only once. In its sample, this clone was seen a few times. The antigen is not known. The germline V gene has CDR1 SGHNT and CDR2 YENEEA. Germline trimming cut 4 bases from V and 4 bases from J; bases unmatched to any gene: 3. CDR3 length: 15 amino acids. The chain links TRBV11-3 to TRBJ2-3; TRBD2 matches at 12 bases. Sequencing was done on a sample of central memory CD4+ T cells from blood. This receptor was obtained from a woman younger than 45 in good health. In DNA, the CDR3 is TGTGCCAGCAGCTCCCTAGCGGGAGGGGCAGATACGCAGTATTTT. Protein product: CASSSLAGGADTQYF.